This T cell receptor (beta chain) was observed in a study of T cell responses to AZD1222 COVID-19 vaccine. Study findings and constraints: Females outnumbered males among donors, who were mostly white British; clonal diversity was possibly underestimated. Dominant at 160-218 and 743-854, vaccine-associated CD4 TCRs also spanned spike. With two AZD1222 doses given, Spike-specific TCR breadth and depth both rose.

This CDR3 is built from 17 residues. The germline V gene has CDR1 MGHDK and CDR2 SYGVNS. The junction had 2 bases not matched to a gene; V was cut back by 3 bases and J by 0 bases. With regard to this clone: Its antigen remains unidentified.

Some clones are missing from TCRdb's copy, which holds only in-frame ones; the method was immunoSEQ multiplex PCR. The data show around 19,000 clones, roughly 86% seen once. The sequence came from an adult who received the AZD1222 COVID-19 vaccine. The chain has TRBV25-1 and TRBJ2-1, with 13 bases matching TRBD2. Sequences were derived from peripheral blood, sampled 28 days after the second AZD1222 dose. The CDR3: CASSDWTSGSSYNEQFF. The DNA for the CDR3 is TGTGCCAGCAGTGACTGGACTAGCGGGAGCTCCTACAATGAGCAGTTCTTC.